The 19 T cell receptor beta chains given below trace back to one sample, sequenced in a study of chemoradiotherapy in HPV16-positive cancers. The protocol was immunoSEQ multiplex PCR, while the TCRdb copy is restricted to in-frame clones and leaves out a portion. The table lists several thousand clones, roughly 79% of them singletons, with about 7% in the top ten. Sampling was carried out from a patient who underwent chemoradiotherapy. The origin of the receptors is a human donor with HPV-associated anogenital cancer.

The CDR3 DNA is TGTGCCAGCTCTAGGGGGCTAGCGGGTTCCTACAATGAGCAGTTCTTC. Amino acid sequence: CASSRGLAGSYNEQFF. The V gene is TRBV18, the J gene TRBJ2-1, with a weak D call TRBD2 (8 bases). This CDR3 region has 16 residues. V was pared by 6 bases and J by 1 base, with 16 bases between. Germline-derived CDR1 and CDR2 are KGHSH and LQKENI.

J is TRBJ1-1 and V is TRBV10-3, with a tentative D call TRBD1 (6 bases). V dropped 10 bases and J dropped 7 bases, with 13 bases sitting between them. Germline CDR1 ENHRY, CDR2 SYGVKD. The CDR3 is made up of 11 amino acids. CDR3 region: CATLGQFEAFF. CDR3 nucleotide sequence: TGTGCCACCCTCGGACAGTTTGAAGCTTTCTTT.

This clone was picked up one time. The chain carries TRBV5-1 and TRBJ2-3, with 10 bases fitting TRBD2. The length of the CDR3 is 15 residues. The V gene's germline CDR1 is SGHRS and CDR2 YFSETQ. V lost 4 bases to trimming and J lost 1 base; unmatched junction nucleotides: 3. CDR3 coding DNA: TGCGCCAGCAGCCCCGGACTAGCGGGCACAGATACGCAGTATTTT. Its translation: CASSPGLAGTDTQYF.

This clone was counted between two and nine times. This rearrangement joins TRBV7-2 to TRBJ1-2; no reliable D call. The V end was cut by 0 bases, the J end by 8 bases, with 10 bases between. From germline, CDR1 is SGHTA and CDR2 FQGNSA. This CDR3 region has 13 residues. The CDR3: CASSLAPGGGYTF. Here the CDR3 DNA reads TGTGCCAGCAGCTTAGCCCCGGGTGGAGGCTACACCTTC. Complete variable domain (other parts from reference TRBV7-2 and TRBJ1-2): GAGVSQSPSNKVTEKGKDVELRCDPISGHTALYWYRQSLGQGLEFLIYFQGNSAPDKSGLPSDRFSAERTGGSVSTLTIQRTQQEDSAVYLCASSLAPGGGYTFGSGTRLTVV.

The chain carries TRBV5-1 and TRBJ1-3, with D possibly TRBD1 on 6 matching bases. The germline CDR1 and CDR2 sequences are SGHRS and YFSETQ. V shed 3 bases and J shed 0 bases, with 16 bases lying between them. The length of the CDR3 is 17 residues. The CDR3 spells CASSSSPGQTSGNTIYF. CDR3 nucleotide sequence: TGCGCCAGCAGCTCCAGCCCGGGACAAACCTCTGGAAACACCATATATTTT.

V is TRBV19 and J is TRBJ2-2; D assignment may be TRBD1 or TRBD2 (6 bases each). Between the trimmed V and J ends, which lost 10 bases and 4 bases, there was a span of 16 bases. The CDR3 is made up of 14 amino acids. Germline V gene data show CDR1 as LNHDA and CDR2 as SQIVND (reference sequence). CDR3 coding DNA: TGTGCCACCCGATGGGGGGCGGGCACCGGGGAGCTGTTTTTT. It is translated as CATRWGAGTGELFF. Using reference TRBV19 and TRBJ2-2 for the parts outside the CDR3, the full variable domain is DGGITQSPKYLFRKEGQNVTLSCEQNLNHDAMYWYRQDPGQGLRLIYYSQIVNDFQKGDIAEGYSVSREKKESFPLTVTSAQKNPTAFYLCATRWGAGTGELFFGEGSRLTVL.

J is TRBJ2-7 and V is TRBV5-1, with 10 bases matching TRBD2. This CDR3 region has 16 residues. V was clipped by 0 bases and J by 6 bases; unmatched bases: 9. Germline loops: CDR1 SGHRS, CDR2 YFSETQ. CDR3 region: CASSLGPLSGGGEQYF. As DNA, the CDR3 is TGCGCCAGCAGCTTGGGGCCTCTGAGCGGGGGGGGCGAGCAGTACTTC. Full variable domain (missing parts from reference TRBV5-1 and TRBJ2-7): KAGVTQTPRYLIKTRGQQVTLSCSPISGHRSVSWYQQTPGQGLQFLFEYFSETQRNKGNFPGRFSGRQFSNSRSEMNVSTLELGDSALYLCASSLGPLSGGGEQYFGPGTRLTVT.

The rearrangement links TRBV11-3 to TRBJ2-1; D perhaps matches TRBD2 (6 bases). The CDR3 spans 15 residues. Trimming left V 5 bases short and J 1 base short, with 12 bases between. Germline V gene lookup returns CDR1 SGHNT and CDR2 YENEEA. The CDR3 DNA reads as TGTGCCAGCAGCCCTGGAGGGAGGTCCTACAATGAGCAGTTCTTC. It codes for CASSPGGRSYNEQFF.

The CDR3 coding sequence is TGTGCCAGCAGTTCTCCGGATGTGTTGATTGAAAAACTGTTTTTT. Its protein product is CASSSPDVLIEKLFF. This chain uses TRBV6-6 with TRBJ1-4, with D unresolved. CDR3 length: 15 amino acids. The germline CDR1 and CDR2 sequences are MNHNY and SVGAGI (reference sequence). Trimming left V 4 bases short and J 7 bases short, with 16 bases between.

The rearrangement links TRBV19 to TRBJ2-5; D ambiguous. The germline CDR1 and CDR2 sequences are LNHDA and SQIVND (reference sequence). The CDR3 is 13 amino acids. V shed 5 bases and J shed 2 bases, with 9 bases lying between them. The CDR3 region is CASSVDGQETQYF. The CDR3 bases are TGTGCCAGTAGTGTGGACGGACAAGAGACCCAGTACTTC.

This clone was counted a few times. The J gene is TRBJ1-5, the V gene TRBV2; perhaps TRBD1 as D (6 bases). From germline, CDR1 is SNHLY and CDR2 FYNNEI. Trimming left V 2 bases short and J 2 bases short, with 10 bases between. The CDR3 extends over 15 amino acids. The CDR3 here is CASSEQGMGNQPQHF. In nucleotides, the CDR3 is TGTGCCAGCAGTGAACAGGGGATGGGCAATCAGCCCCAGCATTTT.

The chain joins TRBV30 to TRBJ1-1; TRBD1 matches at 9 bases. Germline assignment: CDR1 GTSNPN and CDR2 SVGIG (reference sequence). The CDR3 runs 14 residues. Trimming took 3 bases from V and 2 from J; bases not matched to a gene: 4. The CDR3 is CAWSTGQGNTEAFF. The CDR3 DNA follows: TGTGCCTGGAGCACGGGACAGGGTAACACTGAAGCTTTCTTT.

This chain connects TRBV6-1 to TRBJ2-7; 9 bases are a match to TRBD1. This CDR3 spans 14 amino acids. V shed 6 bases and J 3 bases; nucleotides not matched to a gene: 6. Germline assignment: CDR1 MNHNS and CDR2 SASEGT. The CDR3, as DNA: TGTGCCAGCAGAGGGACAGGGAACCGCTACGAGCAGTACTTC. As protein: CASRGTGNRYEQYF.

CDR3 nucleotides: TGTGCCTGGAGTGTATGGTGGCCAAAGAACACTGAAGCTTTCTTT. It is translated as CAWSVWWPKNTEAFF. The chain couples TRBV30 to TRBJ1-1; no reliable D call. Trimming shortened V by 0 bases and J by 1 base, and 12 bases separated the two germline ends. From germline, CDR1 is GTSNPN and CDR2 SVGIG (reference sequence). The CDR3 loop spans 15 amino acids.

The chain is built from TRBV11-2 and TRBJ1-1; D uncertain. CDR1 SGHAT and CDR2 FQNNGV come from the germline V gene. V dropped 4 bases and J dropped 3 bases, with 12 bases sitting between them. This CDR3 has 14 amino acids. For the CDR3, the DNA is TGTGCCAGCAGCTCCCTTGGAGCGGACACTGAAGCTTTCTTT. Translating gives CASSSLGADTEAFF.

V usage is TRBV5-1 and J usage is TRBJ2-5; tentatively, D is TRBD2 (5 bases). The closer fit of TRBJ2-7 to the DNA end suggests the J call may be wrong. The CDR3 totals 13 residues. The germline gives CDR1 SGHRS, CDR2 YFSETQ. The CDR3 reads CASSLVSGYEQYF. The CDR3 nucleotides are TGCGCCAGCAGCTTGGTGAGCGGCTACGAGCAGTACTTC.

The rearrangement joins TRBV5-4 to TRBJ1-4; 7 nucleotides align to TRBD1. This CDR3 is 16 amino acids long. Germline V gene lookup returns CDR1 SGHNT and CDR2 YYREEE (reference sequence). V lost 5 bases and J lost 0; bases outside the gene matches: 7. CDR3 DNA sequence: TGTGCCAGCAGTTTTGGACAGGCCTCAACTAATGAAAAACTGTTTTTT. Its translation is CASSFGQASTNEKLFF.

The rearrangement links TRBV13 to TRBJ2-1; maybe TRBD2 (5 bases). The CDR3 has 17 residues. V was clipped by 5 bases and J by 12 bases, with 29 bases between them. Germline CDR1 is PRHDT and CDR2 is FYEKMQ (reference sequence). For the CDR3, the DNA is TGTGCCAGCAGCCTCTCGGAAGGGCGGGCCCTCGGGGATGGGCAGTTCTTC. This gives the protein CASSLSEGRALGDGQFF.

V usage is TRBV19 and J usage is TRBJ1-1, with D possibly matching TRBD1 (6 bases). The CDR3 extends over 15 amino acids. The germline CDR1 and CDR2 sequences are LNHDA and SQIVND (reference sequence). V was cut by 5 bases and J by 5 bases, with 18 bases left in between. The CDR3 here is CASSFSSGGGTEAFF. CDR3 coding DNA: TGTGCCAGTAGTTTCTCCAGCGGAGGGGGGACTGAAGCTTTCTTT.